The sequence of this T cell receptor (beta chain) was determined in a study of T cells after yellow fever vaccination. Findings of the study overall: Abundant clonotypes (contaminants from the bulk population) could be present in FACS-sorted repertoires. Booster samples showed a return of most primary-vaccination clones (approximately 96% CD4, 80% to 90% CD8). Some clonotypes, a small share, were shared between CD4 and CD8 compartments.

This clonotype was seen ten or more times. Its antigen is not known. The 5'RACE template-switching step produced TCR cDNA and added a universal primer site and UMIs. TCRdb processed the 5' RACE reads anew with MiXCR; each CDR3 protein has one entry. The table shows more than 120,000 distinct CDR3 sequences, with roughly 8.2% occurring only once. With 0 bases clipped from V and 5 bases from J, the junction kept 0 bases outside the gene matches. CDR1 is SGHRS and CDR2 is YFSETQ in the germline V gene. The length of the CDR3 is 13 residues. The specimen was CD4+ T cells sorted from PBMCs, collected 5 days after the yellow fever booster vaccination. The source is a man aged 25-45 years who received the YFV17D yellow fever vaccine. The V and J genes are TRBV5-1 and TRBJ2-7; TRBD2 aligns across 9 bases. The CDR3 DNA sequence: TGCGCCAGCAGCTTGGCTAGCGGGAACGAGCAGTACTTC. It yields the protein CASSLASGNEQYF. Drawing the rest from reference TRBV5-1 and TRBJ2-7, the complete variable domain is KAGVTQTPRYLIKTRGQQVTLSCSPISGHRSVSWYQQTPGQGLQFLFEYFSETQRNKGNFPGRFSGRQFSNSRSEMNVSTLELGDSALYLCASSLASGNEQYFGPGTRLTVT.